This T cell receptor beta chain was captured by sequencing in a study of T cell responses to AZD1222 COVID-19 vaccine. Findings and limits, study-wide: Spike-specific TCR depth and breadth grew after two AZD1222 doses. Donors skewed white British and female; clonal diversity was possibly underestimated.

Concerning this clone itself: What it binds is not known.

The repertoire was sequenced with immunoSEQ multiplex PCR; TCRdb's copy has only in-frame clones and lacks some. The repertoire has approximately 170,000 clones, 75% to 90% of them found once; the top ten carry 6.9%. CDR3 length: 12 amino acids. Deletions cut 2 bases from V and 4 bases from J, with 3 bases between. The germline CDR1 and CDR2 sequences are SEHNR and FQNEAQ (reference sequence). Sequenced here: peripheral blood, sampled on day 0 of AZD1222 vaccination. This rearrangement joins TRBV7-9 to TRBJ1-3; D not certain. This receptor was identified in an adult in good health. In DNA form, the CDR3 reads TGTGCCAGCAGCTTAAGGGGAAACACCATATATTTT. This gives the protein CASSLRGNTIYF.